Following are 19 T cell receptor beta chains from one sample sequenced in a study of blood T cell repertoires in COVID-19. Generated by immunoSEQ multiplex PCR, the TCRdb table keeps only in-frame clones and is missing some. The data contain over 200,000 clones, roughly 80% of them seen just once; the ten biggest clones take up approximately 7.2%. Specimen: peripheral blood. These receptors all come from a woman of 80 years or more with acute or convalescent COVID-19.

The V call is TRBV13, the J call TRBJ1-6, with 8 bases aligning to TRBD1. This CDR3 comprises 16 residues. Germline CDR1 PRHDT, CDR2 FYEKMQ (reference sequence). The V and J ends lost 7 bases and 7 bases, in that order; junction bases with no gene match: 12. The CDR3 here is CASTLRQGKRNSPLHF. The CDR3, as DNA: TGTGCCAGCACCTTGCGACAGGGGAAGAGAAATTCACCCCTCCACTTT.

The chain recombines TRBV6-4 with TRBJ2-1, with TRBD2 identical over 7 bases. The V gene's germline CDR1 is MRHNA and CDR2 SNTAGT. This CDR3 is 16 amino acids long. J lost 0 bases, V lost 2 bases, and 4 bases had no gene match. The CDR3 sequence: CASSDGAGASYNEQFF. DNA for the CDR3: TGTGCCAGCAGTGACGGGGCGGGAGCCTCCTACAATGAGCAGTTCTTC.

V gene TRBV5-4 combines with J gene TRBJ2-7, with D perhaps matching TRBD1 (6 bases). V was clipped by 4 bases and J by 0 bases, with 14 bases between them. The germline V gene encodes CDR1 SGHNT and CDR2 YYREEE (reference sequence). CDR3 size: 15 residues. The CDR3: CASSRYREFSYEQYF. The CDR3 bases are TGTGCCAGCAGCCGTTACAGGGAATTCTCCTACGAGCAGTACTTC.

The gene calls are TRBV3-1 (or the pseudogene TRBV3-2) and TRBJ2-7; 7 positions match TRBD1. Germline trimming cut 0 bases from V and 5 bases from J; bases unmatched to any gene: 7. This CDR3 is built from 15 residues. Germline V gene data show CDR1 as LGHDT and CDR2 as YNNKEL (reference sequence). CDR3 bases: TGTGCCAGCAGCCAAGAGGGACAGCATCCAAACGAGCAGTACTTC. It codes for CASSQEGQHPNEQYF.

The chain is built from TRBV28 and TRBJ1-3; 8 bases are a match to TRBD1. The germline gives CDR1 MDHEN, CDR2 SYDVKM. With V trimmed by 8 bases and J by 2 bases, 17 bases remained unmatched. This CDR3 region has 18 residues. CDR3 in amino acids: CASRSWAGGPPTGNTIYF. CDR3 DNA sequence: TGTGCCAGCCGGTCGTGGGCAGGGGGCCCGCCGACTGGAAACACCATATATTTT.

The chain combines TRBV6-5 with TRBJ1-5, with D unclear. Germline V CDR1 and CDR2: MNHEY, SVGAGI. Trimming cost V 3 bases and J 4 bases, with 10 bases left between them. The CDR3 sequence is 14 residues long. The CDR3 DNA is TGTGCCAGCAGTTATTTGGCAGGAAATCAGCCCCAGCATTTT. Translating it yields CASSYLAGNQPQHF.

In its sample, this clone was seen a few times. The V and J genes are TRBV29-1 and TRBJ2-4; 9 bases are a match to TRBD1. The CDR3 spans 15 residues. Germline V gives CDR1 SQVTM, CDR2 ANQGSEA. V lost 7 bases and J lost 2; bases outside the gene matches: 9. CDR3 DNA: TGCAGCGGCCAAACAGGGGGCGCGACCAAAAACATTCAGTACTTC. Encoded protein: CSGQTGGATKNIQYF.

This clone turned up a few times. The J gene is TRBJ1-4, the V gene TRBV11-2, with TRBD1 as a possible D gene (6 bases). The ends were cut back, 5 bases at V and 2 bases at J, with 18 bases in the middle. The germline V gene has CDR1 SGHAT and CDR2 FQNNGV. CDR3 size: 17 residues. The CDR3 reads CASSPSGGAGTNEKLFF. CDR3 bases: TGTGCCAGCAGCCCTAGCGGGGGGGCGGGTACTAATGAAAAACTGTTTTTT.

This chain connects TRBV7-8 to TRBJ1-1; the match to TRBD1 covers 7 bases. V was clipped by 4 bases and J by 5 bases; unmatched bases: 7. Germline V gives CDR1 SGHVS, CDR2 FQNEAQ. The CDR3 is 14 residues long. DNA for the CDR3: TGTGCCAGCAGCTCAGAGGCAGGGGGTACTGAAGCTTTCTTT. This translates into CASSSEAGGTEAFF.

V usage is TRBV9 and J usage is TRBJ1-1; D ambiguous. Looked up from germline, CDR1 is SGDLS and CDR2 is YYNGEE. This CDR3 region has 13 residues. The ends were cut back, 1 base at V and 6 bases at J, with 10 bases in the middle. Here the CDR3 reads CASSVTGFSEAFF. The CDR3 bases are TGTGCCAGCAGCGTAACGGGATTCTCTGAAGCTTTCTTT.

The chain carries TRBV7-2 and TRBJ2-5, with 10 bases lining up with TRBD2. This CDR3 contains 16 residues. J was trimmed by 5 bases and V by 4 bases; bases with no gene match: 10. Germline V CDR1 and CDR2: SGHTA, FQGNSA. CDR3 nucleotide sequence: TGTGCCAGCAGCTCTAGAGCGGGGGGGCCTGGGGAGACCCAGTACTTC. Protein product: CASSSRAGGPGETQYF.

The chain uses TRBV19 and TRBJ1-3; possibly TRBD1 for D (5 bases). V lost 9 bases and J lost 0, with 9 bases in between. CDR3 length: 13 amino acids. Germline assignment: CDR1 LNHDA and CDR2 SQIVND (reference sequence). CDR3 amino acids: CASETVSGNTIYF. The CDR3 DNA reads as TGTGCCAGCGAGACAGTCTCTGGAAACACCATATATTTT.

The rearrangement uses TRBV19 and TRBJ1-1; D gene ambiguous. This CDR3 is built from 13 residues. V was cut by 7 bases and J by 7 bases, with 16 bases left in between. CDR1 and CDR2 (germline): LNHDA, SQIVND (reference sequence). Here the CDR3 reads CASTNPGPFEAFF. The CDR3 bases are TGTGCCAGTACAAACCCAGGCCCGTTTGAAGCTTTCTTT. Combining the CDR3 with reference TRBV19 and TRBJ1-1 gives the whole variable domain DGGITQSPKYLFRKEGQNVTLSCEQNLNHDAMYWYRQDPGQGLRLIYYSQIVNDFQKGDIAEGYSVSREKKESFPLTVTSAQKNPTAFYLCASTNPGPFEAFFGQGTRLTVV.

This clone was detected only a few times. The chain is built from TRBV4-1 and TRBJ2-7; possible D gene TRBD1, 5 bases. Trimming took off 0 bases at V and 5 bases at J, with 14 bases between the two ends. The length of the CDR3 is 15 residues. From germline, CDR1 is MGHRA and CDR2 YSYEKL. The CDR3 DNA sequence: TGCGCCAGCAGCCAAGACAGACAGACCGAGGACGAGCAGTACTTC. Protein sequence: CASSQDRQTEDEQYF.

The chain combines TRBV28 with TRBJ1-2, with D perhaps matching TRBD1 (5 bases). The CDR3 runs to 12 residues. Germline loops: CDR1 MDHEN, CDR2 SYDVKM. V lost 1 base, J lost 7 bases, and 7 bases lay in between. The CDR3 nucleotides read TGTGCCAGCAGTTTATCAGGGTCTGGCTACACCTTC. Translation gives CASSLSGSGYTF.

V gene TRBV27 combines with J gene TRBJ1-4, with D possibly being TRBD1 (5 bases). The CDR3 loop spans 14 amino acids. The ends were cut back, 0 bases at V and 10 bases at J, with 12 bases in the middle. CDR1 and CDR2 (germline): MNHEY, SMNVEV (reference sequence). CDR3 region: CASSLSYGGGKLFF. The CDR3 region has the DNA TGTGCCAGCAGTTTATCGTACGGGGGGGGAAAACTGTTTTTT. The full variable domain, rest sourced from reference TRBV27 and TRBJ1-4, is EAQVTQNPRYLITVTGKKLTVTCSQNMNHEYMSWYRQDPGLGLRQIYYSMNVEVTDKGDVPEGYKVSRKEKRNFPLILESPSPNQTSLYFCASSLSYGGGKLFFGSGTQLSVL.

The rearrangement uses TRBV5-5 and TRBJ1-5; perhaps TRBD1 as D (6 bases). This CDR3 has 15 amino acids. Germline CDR1 is SGHKS and CDR2 is YYEKEE (reference sequence). V lost 0 bases and J lost 11, with 18 bases in between. CDR3 loop: CASSLALIEGGAQHF. The CDR3 DNA sequence: TGTGCCAGCAGCTTGGCCTTAATCGAAGGGGGGGCCCAGCATTTT.

Only a few counts were recorded for this clone. The V call is TRBV5-1, the J call TRBJ2-7; 11 bases map to TRBD2. The germline CDR1 and CDR2 sequences are SGHRS and YFSETQ. The ends lost 4 bases at V and 1 base at J; junction bases unmatched: 16. CDR3 length: 19 residues. The CDR3 loop reads CASSKRNPQLAGVSYEQYF. The DNA for the CDR3 is TGCGCCAGCAGCAAGCGAAACCCTCAACTAGCGGGGGTGTCCTACGAGCAGTACTTC.

V gene TRBV4-2 combines with J gene TRBJ2-1; 9 bases are a match to TRBD2. The CDR3 spans 18 residues. The V and J ends lost 4 bases and 5 bases, in that order; junction bases with no gene match: 15. Germline-derived CDR1 and CDR2 are LGHNA and YNFKEQ. The CDR3 DNA sequence: TGTGCCAGCAGCCGAGGGTTCCCCGGGACTAGCCAGGACAATGAGCAGTTCTTC. Its translation: CASSRGFPGTSQDNEQFF.